This TCR beta chain derives from a study of CXCR3-negative and CXCR3-positive naive CD8 T cells (dated by TCRdb to 2018 to 2020). About the study as a whole: In total, some 150 million TRB reads were obtained, which works out to roughly 1.5 +/- 0.3 million reads per library. The diversity and physicochemical repertoire analyses included about a dozen donors pooled from two independent experiments. The TRBV-TRBJ cluster analysis covered naive subsets from a handful of donors and memory cells from 3 donors. Broad study findings and their caveats: Repertoire diversity was comparably high in both naive subsets but much lower in memory CD8+ T cells. Because CXCR3 expression was partially decreased after cryopreservation, freshly isolated PBMCs were used for most assays. Similar TRBV-TRBJ usage was shown by naive CXCR3-negative and CXCR3-positive cells from the same donor, whereas distinct patterns were shown by memory cells. Because surface CD5, which has been linked to self-reactivity in mice, was comparable between naive subsets, TCR interaction strength was also inferred from TRB CDR3 physicochemical properties. Compared with CXCR3-negative naive cells, CXCR3-positive naive cells had TRB CDR3s with higher hydrophobicity (lower Kidera factor 4), lower energy, and higher strength and volume indices.

Sequenced on a NextSeq 550. The Human TCR Profiling Kit (MiLaboratory) was used to make UMI-labeled 5' RACE TRB cDNA libraries. cDNA synthesis used the entire amount of extracted RNA, and PCR amplification then used the entire amount of cDNA produced. Libraries were prepared in parallel with an identical number of PCR cycles. The study's own analysis went as follows. With a requirement of at least two reads per UMI, MIGEC and MiXCR extracted about 53,000 +/- 9,400 unique UMI-labeled TRB cDNA molecules per library. An average of approximately 40,000 +/- 10,000 functional in-frame TRB CDR3 nucleotide clonotypes without stop codons was found per library. After downsampling to 5000 UMI-labeled TRB molecules per sample, diversity metrics such as normalized Shannon-Wiener and Chao1 were calculated in VDJtools. VDJtools computed clonotype-size-weighted physicochemical properties of the central five CDR3 residues: interaction energy, strength, volume and Kidera factor 4. Each entry corresponds to one CDR3 protein sequence from reads that TCRdb reprocessed, and DNA is not given. TCRdb, not the authors, supplied the V and J calls. The record for this sample contains 43,000 or so distinct CDR3 sequences. The ten largest clones represent around 1.6% of the sample.

Each CD8+ T cell subset was flow-sorted in triplicate, with about 320,000 cells per subset placed directly into RLT lysis buffer. Naive CD8+ T cells were defined stringently as CD45RO-CCR7+CD27+CD95- to exclude memory contaminants. Peripheral blood mononuclear cells were isolated from buffy coats using standard density gradient centrifugation. Naive CXCR3-negative and CXCR3-positive CD8+ T cells were flow-sorted on a FACSAria III. Total RNA was extracted from sorted cells with an RNeasy Mini Kit. Points on this clonotype: Its antigen is still unknown.

The CDR3, from cysteine to phenylalanine, totals 12 residues. Nucleotide data are not available. Taken from the germline V gene, the CDR1 and CDR2 loops are SGHTA and FQGTGA. This sequence was found in a human donor in good health. Some clones in this sample may be carry-over from other donors' samples. The rearranged segments are TRBV7-3 and TRBJ2-2. The sequenced sample consisted of naive CXCR3- CD8+ T cells from blood. The sample's cell subset or site label is to be understood as: CD45RO-CCR7+CD27+CD95- naive CD8+ T cells lacking CXCR3 (TNR3-). The CDR3 protein: CASSYNTGELFF.